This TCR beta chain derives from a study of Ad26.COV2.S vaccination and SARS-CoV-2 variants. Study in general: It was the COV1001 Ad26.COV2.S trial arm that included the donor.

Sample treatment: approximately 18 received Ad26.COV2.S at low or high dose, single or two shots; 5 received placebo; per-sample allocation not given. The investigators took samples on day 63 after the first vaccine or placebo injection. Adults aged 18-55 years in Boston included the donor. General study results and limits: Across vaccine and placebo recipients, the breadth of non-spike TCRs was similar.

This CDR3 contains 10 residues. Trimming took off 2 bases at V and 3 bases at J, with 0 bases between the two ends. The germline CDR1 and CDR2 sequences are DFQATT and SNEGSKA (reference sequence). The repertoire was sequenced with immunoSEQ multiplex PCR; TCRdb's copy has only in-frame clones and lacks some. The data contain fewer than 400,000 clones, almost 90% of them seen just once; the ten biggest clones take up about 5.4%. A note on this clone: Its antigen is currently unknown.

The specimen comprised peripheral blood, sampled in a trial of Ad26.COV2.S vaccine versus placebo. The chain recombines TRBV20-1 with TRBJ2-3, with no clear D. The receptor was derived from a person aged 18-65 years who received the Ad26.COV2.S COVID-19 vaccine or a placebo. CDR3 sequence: CSARTDTQYF. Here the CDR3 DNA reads TGCAGTGCTAGAACAGATACGCAGTATTTT.